A single TCR beta chain is shown here with its context. There are 20 residues in the CDR3. Germline V gene lookup returns CDR1 LNHDA and CDR2 SQIVND (reference sequence). The ends lost 3 bases at V and 4 bases at J; junction bases unmatched: 20. This entry belongs to a study of blood T cell repertoires in COVID-19. As for the study in general: Collection of acute and convalescent COVID-19 samples took place in the United States, Italy and Spain. T cells, B-cell-depleted T cells, or PBMCs supplied cDNA or gDNA.

How the authors handled the data: Quantification of nucleated cells was approximated via reference gene primer amplification. TCRdb's copy holds only in-frame clones and misses some; the assay was immunoSEQ multiplex PCR. V and J calls and clone size follow that table, whereas D and trimming were derived from the DNA. The sample has approximately 130,000 clones, around 85% seen once. Sequenced material: peripheral blood. This TCR was recovered from a woman between 50 and 59 years old who had recovered from COVID-19. The chain carries TRBV19 and TRBJ2-1; TRBD2 aligns across 8 bases. CDR3 nucleotides: TGTGCCAGTAGTATCCCCCTGAGCGGGAGAAGACGAGGGATATACAATGAGCAGTTCTTC. The encoded protein is CASSIPLSGRRRGIYNEQFF.